This T cell receptor (beta chain) is from a study of T-cell memory formation after mild COVID-19 (dated by TCRdb to the early 2020s). In terms of the full investigation: TCR sequence clusters from the two donors were largely donor specific. In a couple of donors, T-cell clones that expanded and contracted after mild COVID-19 were tracked by sequencing TCRalpha and TCRbeta repertoires over time. Two young, previously healthy adult volunteers made up the cohort, one male and one female.

In its sample, this clonotype was seen a few times. Which antigen it targets is not known. Base qualities are not at hand, and no much larger clone is one base apart. Ficoll-Paque density gradient centrifugation was used to isolate PBMCs. The paper as a whole reports these results and caveats: Some responding clones were found in pre-infection memory, which suggests that pre-existing cross-reactive memory T cells took part in the SARS-CoV-2 response. SARS-CoV-2 specificity was not confirmed for the second-wave clones peaking on day 37. Contracting CD4+ clones were located mainly in the CM and EM memory subsets, whereas CD8+ clones were found to be enriched in EMRA. Only a couple of mild cases were covered by the study, and larger cohorts that include severe cases with pre-infection samples were considered necessary. Clones contracting from day 15 to 85 had balanced CD4/CD8 phenotypes, while a second wave expanding from day 15 to 37 was biased towards CD4+.

V loses 0 bases of germline sequence and J loses 9 bases, and the interval between the two ends is 12 bases. The CDR1 and CDR2 encoded by the germline V gene (reference sequence) are LNHNV and YYDKDF. The CDR3 sequence holds 14 residues, the cysteine and phenylalanine included. Just CDR3 DNA is preserved here, 42 bases in frame from base 1. The reads were generated on an Illumina NovaSeq 6000. Using 5'RACE with constant-segment primers, TCRalpha and TCRbeta cDNA libraries were constructed, with sample barcodes and unique molecular identifiers added in the process. Trizol reagent was used to extract RNA from every sample. Amplification of the libraries took two PCR steps, and the second step added a second sample barcode plus Illumina TruSeq adapters. The libraries were sequenced on an Illumina NovaSeq using 2 x 150 bp paired-end reads. Per the authors' processing: With migec v1.2.7, reads were demultiplexed and then collapsed into UMI-guided consensus sequences. With mixcr v2.1.11, UMI consensuses were aligned to TRA and TRB V and J templates and assembled into clonotypes. Expanded or contracted clonotypes were those called significant by both edgeR and NoisET, with noise models trained on biological replicates. For edgeR calls, the cutoffs were a false discovery rate-adjusted p below 0.01 and a log2 fold-change threshold of 1. PCA with hierarchical clustering of max-normalized trajectories of the 1000 most abundant clonotypes was used as exploratory dynamics analysis. The CD4 or CD8 phenotype of responding clones was assigned using the separately sequenced CD4+ and CD8+ repertoires. TCRdb handled the public reads itself, with Q25 trimming in fastp and clone calling in MiXCR, and kept productive beta chains. Rows with a matching CDR3 protein are joined into one entry that keeps the most common DNA and genes. TCRdb's processing, not the authors', yielded these V and J calls. This sample is represented by approximately 150,000 distinct CDR3 sequences; roughly 15% of them were singletons. 14% of the sample goes to the ten largest clones.

This clonotype originated in an adult woman who had mild COVID-19 (a few samples of this study predate the infection). The sample titles of this study are shuffled in the database, so cell type and time point are left out; the donor was told from shared clones. The chain links TRBV15 with TRBJ2-1; the D call could be TRBD1 or TRBD2, with each sharing 5 bases. Sequenced: PBMCs or a T cell subset sorted from them (not recorded which). The nucleotides are TGTGCCACCAGCAGAGATGGGTTTGGGGGTGAGCAGTTCTTC. The translation is CATSRDGFGGEQFF.